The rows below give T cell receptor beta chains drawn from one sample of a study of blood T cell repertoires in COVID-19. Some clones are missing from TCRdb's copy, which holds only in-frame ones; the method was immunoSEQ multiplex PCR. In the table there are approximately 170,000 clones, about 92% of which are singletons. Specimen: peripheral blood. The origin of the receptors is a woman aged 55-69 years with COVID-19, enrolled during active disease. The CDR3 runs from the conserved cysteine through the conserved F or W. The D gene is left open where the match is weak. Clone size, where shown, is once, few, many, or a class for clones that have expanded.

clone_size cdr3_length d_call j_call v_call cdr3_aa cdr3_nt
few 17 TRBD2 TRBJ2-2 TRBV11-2 CASSLEIAGPNTGELFF TGTGCCAGCAGCTTGGAGATAGCGGGACCGAACACCGGGGAGCTGTTTTTT
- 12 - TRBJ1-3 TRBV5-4 CASSTAGNTIYF TGTGCCAGCAGCACGGCTGGAAACACCATATATTTT
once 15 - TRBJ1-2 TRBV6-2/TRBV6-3 CASSQKRRGGSGYTF TGTGCCAGCAGCCAAAAACGAAGGGGCGGCTCGGGCTACACCTTC
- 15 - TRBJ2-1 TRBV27 CASSSGWLSYNEQFF TGTGCCAGCAGTTCGGGGTGGCTATCCTACAATGAGCAGTTCTTC
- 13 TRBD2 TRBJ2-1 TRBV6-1 CASSDLGGNEQFF TGTGCCAGCAGTGATTTGGGGGGGAATGAGCAGTTCTTC
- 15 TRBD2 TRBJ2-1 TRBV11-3 CASSQTSGGANEQFF TGTGCCAGCAGCCAGACTAGCGGGGGGGCCAATGAGCAGTTCTTC
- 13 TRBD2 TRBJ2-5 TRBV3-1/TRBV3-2 CASSRGREGAQYF TGTGCCAGCAGCCGCGGGAGGGAAGGGGCCCAGTACTTC
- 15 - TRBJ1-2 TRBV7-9 CASSLLGLGSYGYTF TGTGCCAGCAGCTTACTAGGCCTGGGGAGCTATGGCTACACCTTC
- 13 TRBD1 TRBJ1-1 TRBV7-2 CASSSQGVTEAFF TGTGCCAGCAGTTCACAGGGGGTCACTGAAGCTTTCTTT
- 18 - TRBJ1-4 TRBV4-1 CASSQDLAGLMSNEKLFF TGCGCCAGCAGCCAAGATTTGGCAGGGCTCATGAGTAATGAAAAACTGTTTTTT
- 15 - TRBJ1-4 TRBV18 CASSRARATNEKLFF TGTGCCAGCTCGAGAGCTCGGGCAACTAATGAAAAACTGTTTTTT
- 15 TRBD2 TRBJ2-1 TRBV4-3 CASSPRLAGGVEQFF TGCGCCAGCAGCCCGAGACTAGCGGGGGGTGTCGAGCAGTTCTTC
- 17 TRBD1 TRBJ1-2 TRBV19 CASSMRLGQGPNYGYTF TGTGCCAGTAGTATGAGGTTGGGACAGGGCCCCAACTATGGCTACACCTTC
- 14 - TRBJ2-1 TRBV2 CASSAPSLTDEQFF TGTGCCAGCAGTGCTCCTAGTTTAACCGATGAGCAGTTCTTC
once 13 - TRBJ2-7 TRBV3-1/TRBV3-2 CASSPRGSYEQYF TGTGCCAGCAGCCCCCGGGGTTCCTACGAGCAGTACTTC
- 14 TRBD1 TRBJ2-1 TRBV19 CASSLDRGHNEQFF TGTGCCAGTAGTTTGGACAGGGGTCACAATGAGCAGTTCTTC
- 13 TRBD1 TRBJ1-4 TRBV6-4 CASARDSDEKLFF TGTGCCAGCGCCCGGGACAGCGATGAAAAACTGTTTTTT
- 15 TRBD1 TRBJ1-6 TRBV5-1 CASSSPGQGNSPLHF TGCGCCAGCAGCTCCCCCGGACAGGGGAATTCACCCCTCCACTTT
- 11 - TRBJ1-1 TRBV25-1 CASLAWGEAFF TGTGCCAGCCTTGCCTGGGGAGAGGCTTTCTTT
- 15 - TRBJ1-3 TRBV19 CASRTLQGSGNTIYF TGTGCCAGTAGAACTCTCCAGGGGTCTGGAAACACCATATATTTT
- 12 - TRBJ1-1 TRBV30 CAWSPSRRGAFF TGTGCCTGGAGCCCATCTCGGAGGGGAGCTTTCTTT
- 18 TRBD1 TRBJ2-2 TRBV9 CASSNSLKGQPNTGELFF TGTGCCAGCAGCAATAGTTTAAAGGGACAGCCGAACACCGGGGAGCTGTTTTTT
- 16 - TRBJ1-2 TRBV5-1 CASSFEDNSFNYGYTF TGCGCCAGCAGCTTCGAGGACAACTCCTTTAACTATGGCTACACCTTC
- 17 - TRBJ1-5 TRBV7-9 CASSSPGHPYSNQPQHF TGTGCCAGCAGCTCGCCGGGACATCCTTATAGCAATCAGCCCCAGCATTTT
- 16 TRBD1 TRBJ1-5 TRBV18 CASSAVTQGVDQPQHF TGTGCCAGCTCAGCCGTAACCCAGGGGGTTGATCAGCCCCAGCATTTT
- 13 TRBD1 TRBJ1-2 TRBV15 CATSRGGTDGYTF TGTGCCACCAGCAGAGGGGGGACAGATGGCTACACCTTC
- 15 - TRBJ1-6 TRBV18 CASSPLAEHNSPLHF TGTGCCAGCTCACCACTGGCGGAACATAATTCACCCCTCCACTTT
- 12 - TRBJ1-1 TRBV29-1 CSAWGGNTEAFF TGCAGCGCGTGGGGGGGGAACACTGAAGCTTTCTTT
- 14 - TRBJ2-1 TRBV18 CASSPGGSYNEQFF TGTGCCAGCTCACCGGGGGGCTCCTACAATGAGCAGTTCTTC
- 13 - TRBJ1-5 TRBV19 CASRLAGGQPQHF TGTGCCAGTAGATTAGCGGGAGGGCAGCCCCAGCATTTT
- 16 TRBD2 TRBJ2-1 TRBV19 CASSIYQGGSYNEQFF TGTGCCAGTAGTATTTACCAGGGAGGGTCCTACAATGAGCAGTTCTTC
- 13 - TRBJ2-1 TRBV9 CASSVGLDNEQFF TGTGCCAGCAGCGTGGGACTGGACAATGAGCAGTTCTTC
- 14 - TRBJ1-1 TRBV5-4 CASSRPDRRTEAFF TGTGCCAGCAGCCGACCCGACAGGAGGACTGAAGCTTTCTTT
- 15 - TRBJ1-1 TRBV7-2 CASSSKGQLNTEAFF TGTGCCAGCAGCTCCAAGGGACAACTGAACACTGAAGCTTTCTTT
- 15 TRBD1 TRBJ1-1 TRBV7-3 CASSSGTGGNTEAFF TGTGCCAGCAGCTCCGGGACAGGGGGTAACACTGAAGCTTTCTTT
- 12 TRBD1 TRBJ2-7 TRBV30 CAWSWDRYEQYF TGTGCCTGGAGTTGGGACAGATACGAGCAGTACTTC
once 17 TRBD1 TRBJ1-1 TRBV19 CASSIVGKEGAGTEAFF TGTGCCAGTAGTATAGTAGGGAAAGAGGGGGCTGGCACTGAAGCTTTCTTT
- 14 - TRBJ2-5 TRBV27 CASSRQGWGETQYF TGTGCCAGCAGTCGGCAGGGCTGGGGAGAGACCCAGTACTTC
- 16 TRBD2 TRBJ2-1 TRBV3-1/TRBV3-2 CASSHGLVGLYNEQFF TGTGCCAGCAGCCATGGACTAGTAGGGTTATACAATGAGCAGTTCTTC
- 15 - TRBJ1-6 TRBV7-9 CASSSYTTADSPLHF TGTGCCAGCAGCTCCTACACCACGGCGGATTCACCCCTCCACTTT
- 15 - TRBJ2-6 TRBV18 CASSGSTSGANVLTF TGTGCCAGCTCAGGTTCTACCTCTGGGGCCAACGTCCTGACTTTC
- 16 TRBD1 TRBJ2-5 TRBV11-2 CASSSQGTVIQETQYF TGTGCCAGCAGCTCCCAGGGGACAGTAATACAAGAGACCCAGTACTTC
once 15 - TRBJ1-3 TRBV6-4 CASIRGVRAGNTIYF TGTGCCAGCATCCGGGGGGTTCGAGCTGGAAACACCATATATTTT
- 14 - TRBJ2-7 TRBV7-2 CASSSPGGPYEQYF TGTGCCAGCAGCTCACCCGGGGGGCCCTACGAGCAGTACTTC
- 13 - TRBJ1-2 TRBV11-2 CASSFGTHGGYTF TGTGCCAGCAGCTTCGGGACTCACGGAGGCTACACCTTC
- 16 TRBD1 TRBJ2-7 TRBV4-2 CASSQDHVGRGREQYF TGTGCCAGCAGCCAAGATCACGTGGGCAGGGGGCGTGAGCAGTACTTC
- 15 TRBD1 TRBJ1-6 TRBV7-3 CASSSGTGYNSPLHF TGTGCCAGCAGTTCCGGGACAGGCTATAATTCACCCCTCCACTTT
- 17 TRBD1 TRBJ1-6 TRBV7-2 CASSLANRGLSVAPLHF TGTGCCAGCAGCTTAGCGAACAGGGGGCTTAGTGTAGCACCCCTCCACTTT
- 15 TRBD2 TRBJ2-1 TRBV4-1 CASSQERLAGNEQFF TGCGCCAGCAGCCAAGAAAGGCTAGCGGGCAATGAGCAGTTCTTC